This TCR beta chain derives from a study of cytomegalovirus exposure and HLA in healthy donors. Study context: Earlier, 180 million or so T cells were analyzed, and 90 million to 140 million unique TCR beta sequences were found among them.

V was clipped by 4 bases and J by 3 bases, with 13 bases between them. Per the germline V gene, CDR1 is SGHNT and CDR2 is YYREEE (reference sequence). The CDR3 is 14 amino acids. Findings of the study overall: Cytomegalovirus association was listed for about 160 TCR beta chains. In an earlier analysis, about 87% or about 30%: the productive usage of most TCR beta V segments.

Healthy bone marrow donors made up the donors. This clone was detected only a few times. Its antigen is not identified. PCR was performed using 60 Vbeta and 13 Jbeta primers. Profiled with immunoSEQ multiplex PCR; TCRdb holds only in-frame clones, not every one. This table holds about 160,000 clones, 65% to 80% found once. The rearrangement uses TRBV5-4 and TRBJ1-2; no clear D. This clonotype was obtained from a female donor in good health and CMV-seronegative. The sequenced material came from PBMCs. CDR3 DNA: TGTGCCAGCAGCACCCTCGAGGGCTACTATGGCTACACCTTC. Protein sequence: CASSTLEGYYGYTF.